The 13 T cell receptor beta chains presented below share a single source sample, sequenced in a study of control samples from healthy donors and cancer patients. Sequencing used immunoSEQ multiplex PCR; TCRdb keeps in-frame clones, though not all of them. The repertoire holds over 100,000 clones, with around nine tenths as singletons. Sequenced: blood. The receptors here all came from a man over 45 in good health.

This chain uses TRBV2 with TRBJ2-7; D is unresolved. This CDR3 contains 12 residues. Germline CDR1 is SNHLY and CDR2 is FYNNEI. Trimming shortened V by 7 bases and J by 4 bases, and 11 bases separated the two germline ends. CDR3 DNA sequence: TGTGCCAGCATGGGGAATTCTTACGAGCAGTACTTC. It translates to CASMGNSYEQYF.

Here the CDR3 DNA reads TGTGCCAGCAGTACCAACTCCGGGACAGTCTCTGGAAACACCATATATTTT. This encodes CASSTNSGTVSGNTIYF. This chain connects TRBV6-2 or TRBV6-3 to TRBJ1-3, with 7 bases aligning to TRBD1. Germline V gene sequence: CDR1 MNHEY, CDR2 SVGEGT. V lost 5 bases and J lost 0; bases outside the gene matches: 10. The CDR3 runs 17 residues.

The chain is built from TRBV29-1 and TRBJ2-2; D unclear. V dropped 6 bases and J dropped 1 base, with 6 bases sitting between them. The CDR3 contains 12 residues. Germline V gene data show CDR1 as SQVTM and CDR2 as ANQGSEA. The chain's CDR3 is CSVLMNTGELFF. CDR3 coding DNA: TGCAGCGTGCTCATGAACACCGGGGAGCTGTTTTTT.

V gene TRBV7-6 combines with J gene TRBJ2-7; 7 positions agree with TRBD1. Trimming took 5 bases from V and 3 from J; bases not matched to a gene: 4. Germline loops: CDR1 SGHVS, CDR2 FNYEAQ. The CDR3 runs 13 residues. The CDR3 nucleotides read TGTGCCAGCAGCCCGCGACAGGGCTACGAGCAGTACTTC. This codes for CASSPRQGYEQYF. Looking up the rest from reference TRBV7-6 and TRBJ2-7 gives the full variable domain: GAGVSQSPRYKVTKRGQDVALRCDPISGHVSLYWYRQALGQGPEFLTYFNYEAQQDKSGLPNDRFSAERPEGSISTLTIQRTEQRDSAMYRCASSPRQGYEQYFGPGTRLTVT.

The CDR3 nucleotides read TGTGCCAGCAGCCCGATATTTAGGGGGAAGAACACTGAAGCTTTCTTT. Residues: CASSPIFRGKNTEAFF. The chain employs TRBV7-3 and TRBJ1-1; a possible D gene is TRBD1 (6 bases). Trimming removed 5 bases from V and 1 base from J, with 17 bases in between. The germline gives CDR1 SGHTA, CDR2 FQGTGA. The CDR3 consists of 16 residues.

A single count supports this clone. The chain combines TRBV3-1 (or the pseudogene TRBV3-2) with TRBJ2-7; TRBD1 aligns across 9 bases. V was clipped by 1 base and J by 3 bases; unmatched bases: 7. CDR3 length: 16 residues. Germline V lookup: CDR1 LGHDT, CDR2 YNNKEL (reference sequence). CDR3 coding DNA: TGTGCCAGCAGCCAAGTCTCTTCGGGACAGGGCTACGAGCAGTACTTC. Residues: CASSQVSSGQGYEQYF.

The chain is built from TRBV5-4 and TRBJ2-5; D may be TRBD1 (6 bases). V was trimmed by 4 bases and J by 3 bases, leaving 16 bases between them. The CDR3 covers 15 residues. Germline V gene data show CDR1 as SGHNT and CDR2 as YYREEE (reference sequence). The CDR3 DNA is TGTGCCAGCAGCACCCGGACAGAACAAAAAGAGACCCAGTACTTC. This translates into CASSTRTEQKETQYF. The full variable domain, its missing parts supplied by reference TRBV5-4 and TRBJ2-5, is ETGVTQSPTHLIKTRGQQVTLRCSSQSGHNTVSWYQQALGQGPQFIFQYYREEENGRGNFPPRFSGLQFPNYSSELNVNALELDDSALYLCASSTRTEQKETQYFGPGTRLLVL.

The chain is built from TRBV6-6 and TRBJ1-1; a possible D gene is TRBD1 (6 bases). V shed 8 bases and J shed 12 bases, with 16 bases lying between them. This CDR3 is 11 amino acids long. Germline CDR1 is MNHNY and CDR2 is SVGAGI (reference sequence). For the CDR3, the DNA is TGTGCCAGCGAGGCAGGGGATGTAACTTTCTTT. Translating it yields CASEAGDVTFF.

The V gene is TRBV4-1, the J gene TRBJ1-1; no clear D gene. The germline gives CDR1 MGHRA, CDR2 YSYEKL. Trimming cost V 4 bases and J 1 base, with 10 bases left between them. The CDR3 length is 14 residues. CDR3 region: CASSRNLQNTEAFF. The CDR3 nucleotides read TGCGCCAGCAGCCGGAATCTACAGAACACTGAAGCTTTCTTT.

The DNA for the CDR3 is TGTGCCAGCTCGCGAACAGAAAACACTGAAGCTTTCTTT. Translating it yields CASSRTENTEAFF. V gene TRBV27 combines with J gene TRBJ1-1; no clear D. CDR1 and CDR2 (germline): MNHEY, SMNVEV (reference sequence). Trimming took 8 bases from V and 2 from J, leaving 12 bases between them. The length of the CDR3 is 13 residues.

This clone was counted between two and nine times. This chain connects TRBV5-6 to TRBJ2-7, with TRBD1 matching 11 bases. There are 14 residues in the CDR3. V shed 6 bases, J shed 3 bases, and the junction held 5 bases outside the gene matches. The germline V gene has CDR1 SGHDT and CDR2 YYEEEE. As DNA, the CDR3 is TGTGCCAGCAACAAGGACAGGGGGCGCTACGAGCAGTACTTC. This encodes CASNKDRGRYEQYF.

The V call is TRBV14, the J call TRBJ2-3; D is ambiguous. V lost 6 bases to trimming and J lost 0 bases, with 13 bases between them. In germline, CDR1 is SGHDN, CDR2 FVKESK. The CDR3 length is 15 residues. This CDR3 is CASRKSAFSTDTQYF. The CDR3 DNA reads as TGTGCCAGCAGAAAGTCGGCTTTTAGCACAGATACGCAGTATTTT. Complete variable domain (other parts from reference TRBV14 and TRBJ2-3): EAGVTQFPSHSVIEKGQTVTLRCDPISGHDNLYWYRRVMGKEIKFLLHFVKESKQDESGMPNNRFLAERTGGTYSTLKVQPAELEDSGVYFCASRKSAFSTDTQYFGPGTRLTVL.

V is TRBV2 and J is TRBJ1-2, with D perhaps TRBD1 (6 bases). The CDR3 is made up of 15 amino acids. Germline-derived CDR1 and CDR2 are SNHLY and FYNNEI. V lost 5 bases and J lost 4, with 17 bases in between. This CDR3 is CASSSGTNSRYGYTF. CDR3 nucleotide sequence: TGTGCCAGCAGTTCCGGGACAAACAGTCGCTATGGCTACACCTTC.